These 26 T cell receptor beta chains were sequenced from one sample in a study of cytomegalovirus exposure and HLA in healthy donors. PCR was performed using 60 Vbeta and 13 Jbeta primers. The data were produced by immunoSEQ multiplex PCR, yet TCRdb's version contains in-frame clones alone and is incomplete. The data hold about 110,000 clones, with over 75% observed a single time. Input material: PBMCs. These receptors all stem from a male donor in good health and CMV-seronegative.

This clone was recorded once. The junction departs from the called germline gene at one end, perhaps through a read error. V gene TRBV7-2 combines with J gene TRBJ2-7, with D tentatively TRBD2 (6 bases). This CDR3 has 15 residues. Germline V CDR1 and CDR2: SGHTA, FQGNSA. CDR3 loop: CVSKKVDGSGYEQYF. CDR3 coding DNA: TGTGTCAGCAAGAAGGTCGACGGGAGCGGTTACGAGCAGTACTTC.

This chain's CDR3 is CASERPGLSTDTQYF. DNA for the CDR3: TGTGCCAGCGAAAGACCGGGACTAAGCACAGATACGCAGTATTTT. The rearrangement joins TRBV6-4 to TRBJ2-3; 7 positions match TRBD2. From germline, CDR1 is MRHNA and CDR2 SNTAGT. Trimming took 8 bases from V and 0 from J; bases not matched to a gene: 8. The CDR3 covers 15 residues.

This chain joins TRBV5-6 and TRBJ2-1; a weak D match, TRBD2 (6 bases). Germline CDR1 reads SGHDT; CDR2 reads YYEEEE. The V end lost 1 base, the J end lost 4 bases, and 12 bases lay between the germline ends. The CDR3 length is 15 residues. CDR3 sequence: CASSLWRDRYNEQFF. The DNA for the CDR3 is TGTGCCAGCAGCTTGTGGCGGGATCGTTACAATGAGCAGTTCTTC.

The rearrangement uses TRBV7-6 and TRBJ1-4, with D tentatively TRBD1 (6 bases). This CDR3 has 17 residues. V was pared by 2 bases and J by 4 bases, with 17 bases between. Germline V CDR1 and CDR2: SGHVS, FNYEAQ. In DNA, the CDR3 is TGTGCCAGCAGCTTACGGTTAACAGGGACGGGTAATGAAAAACTGTTTTTT. Protein sequence: CASSLRLTGTGNEKLFF. Full variable domain (rest looked up from reference TRBV7-6 and TRBJ1-4): GAGVSQSPRYKVTKRGQDVALRCDPISGHVSLYWYRQALGQGPEFLTYFNYEAQQDKSGLPNDRFSAERPEGSISTLTIQRTEQRDSAMYRCASSLRLTGTGNEKLFFGSGTQLSVL.

This clone was detected only once. The rearrangement uses TRBV5-1 and TRBJ1-4; possible D gene TRBD1, 5 bases. Germline CDR1 SGHRS, CDR2 YFSETQ. The ends were cut back, 3 bases at V and 8 bases at J, with 17 bases in the middle. There are 15 residues in the CDR3. The CDR3 spells CASSWRGGSGEKLFF. For the CDR3, the DNA is TGCGCCAGCAGCTGGCGGGGGGGTAGTGGAGAAAAACTGTTTTTT. The complete variable domain, with remaining parts taken from reference TRBV5-1 and TRBJ1-4, reads KAGVTQTPRYLIKTRGQQVTLSCSPISGHRSVSWYQQTPGQGLQFLFEYFSETQRNKGNFPGRFSGRQFSNSRSEMNVSTLELGDSALYLCASSWRGGSGEKLFFGSGTQLSVL.

This chain links TRBV27 with TRBJ2-5; no clear D. V shed 0 bases and J shed 4 bases, with 9 bases lying between them. CDR1 and CDR2 (germline): MNHEY, SMNVEV (reference sequence). The CDR3 runs 14 residues. The CDR3 loop reads CASSLSSFPETQYF. The DNA of the CDR3 is TGTGCCAGCAGTTTATCCTCTTTCCCAGAGACCCAGTACTTC.

V and J are TRBV6-5 and TRBJ1-2; 9 bases are shared with TRBD1. The CDR3 contains 13 residues. Germline lookup yields CDR1 MNHEY and CDR2 SVGAGI. The J segment lost 14 bases and the V segment lost 6 bases, leaving 13 bases of the junction unmatched. CDR3 protein: CASSSGQGFVETF. The CDR3 coding sequence is TGTGCCAGCAGCTCGGGACAGGGTTTTGTGGAGACCTTC.

This clone has just one count. V is TRBV7-3 and J is TRBJ2-1; 7 nucleotides match TRBD2. CDR3 length equals 14 residues. The V and J ends lost 5 bases and 5 bases, in that order; junction bases with no gene match: 6. Germline V lookup: CDR1 SGHTA, CDR2 FQGTGA. The CDR3 coding sequence is TGTGCCAGCAGCCGAGCGGGGTTACACAATGAGCAGTTCTTC. Translated: CASSRAGLHNEQFF. Full variable domain (missing parts from reference TRBV7-3 and TRBJ2-1): GAGVSQTPSNKVTEKGKYVELRCDPISGHTALYWYRQSLGQGPEFLIYFQGTGAADDSGLPNDRFFAVRPEGSVSTLKIQRTERGDSAVYLCASSRAGLHNEQFFGPGTRLTVL.

The chain links TRBV11-2 to TRBJ2-7, with a possible D match to TRBD2 (6 bases). Looked up from germline, CDR1 is SGHAT and CDR2 is FQNNGV. Trimming took 5 bases from V and 5 from J, leaving 22 bases between them. The CDR3 covers 16 residues. The CDR3 region has the DNA TGTGCCAGCAGCAACCAAAACGAAGGGACTGGCCACGAGCAGTACTTC. Translating it yields CASSNQNEGTGHEQYF.

The chain combines TRBV11-2 with TRBJ2-7; TRBD1 agrees at 12 bases. The germline gives CDR1 SGHAT, CDR2 FQNNGV. The CDR3 runs 14 residues. Germline trimming cut 5 bases from V and 9 bases from J; bases unmatched to any gene: 8. CDR3 nucleotide sequence: TGTGCCAGCAGCCACCGGGACAGGGGGCGACCGCAGTACTTC. As protein: CASSHRDRGRPQYF.

A few counts support this clone. Other DNA sequences in this specimen translate into the identical CDR3. J is TRBJ2-7 and V is TRBV6-6, with D unresolved. Trimming left V 6 bases short and J 2 bases short, with 8 bases between. The V gene's germline CDR1 is MNHNY and CDR2 SVGAGI (reference sequence). The CDR3 sequence is 12 residues long. As DNA, the CDR3 is TGTGCCAGCAGCCCTCTTACCTACGAGCAGTACTTC. The encoded protein is CASSPLTYEQYF.

The V gene is TRBV14, the J gene TRBJ2-7, with D unclear. Germline V gives CDR1 SGHDN, CDR2 FVKESK. CDR3 length: 13 amino acids. V was shortened by 1 base and J by 3 bases, with 7 bases between the two germline ends. The CDR3 region is CASSQGQVYEQYF. Here the CDR3 DNA reads TGTGCCAGCAGCCAAGGTCAGGTCTACGAGCAGTACTTC.

V and J are TRBV6-1 and TRBJ2-7, with D hard to call. The CDR3 runs to 12 residues. Germline CDR1 and CDR2: MNHNS and SASEGT. The germline V and J ends were trimmed by 6 bases and 3 bases, with 9 bases remaining between them. The DNA for the CDR3 is TGTGCCAGCAGCGCGACTGGCTACGAGCAGTACTTC. Translated, it gives CASSATGYEQYF.

This chain uses TRBV5-4 with TRBJ2-1, with 10 nucleotides matching TRBD2. V gave up 1 base and J gave up 4 bases; unmatched junction bases: 8. The CDR3 loop spans 17 amino acids. Germline-derived CDR1 and CDR2 are SGHNT and YYREEE (reference sequence). The chain's CDR3 is CASSLRSLAGVYNEQFF. The CDR3 bases are TGTGCCAGCAGCTTGAGGTCGCTAGCGGGAGTTTACAATGAGCAGTTCTTC.

This sequence joins TRBV27 and TRBJ2-7; 13 bases line up with TRBD2. The CDR3 extends over 18 amino acids. Germline values: CDR1 MNHEY, CDR2 SMNVEV (reference sequence). Germline trimming cut 6 bases from V and 9 bases from J; bases unmatched to any gene: 20. This CDR3 reads CASSPQGLAGIFLTTQYF. The CDR3 coding sequence is TGTGCCAGCAGCCCACAGGGACTAGCGGGAATCTTCCTTACGACGCAGTACTTC.

This clone has more than one count but fewer than ten. CDR3 DNA sequence: TGTGCCAGCAGCGTACTGGGGGCTTCCTACGAGCAGTACTTC. Translating gives CASSVLGASYEQYF. The chain has TRBV9 and TRBJ2-7; a weak D match, TRBD1 (6 bases). Germline V gene sequence: CDR1 SGDLS, CDR2 YYNGEE. The ends were cut back, 1 base at V and 1 base at J, with 9 bases in the middle. The CDR3 is made up of 14 amino acids.

The V call is TRBV4-1, the J call TRBJ1-2; TRBD1 might be the D (5 bases). This CDR3 has 17 amino acids. Trimming removed 0 bases from V and 4 bases from J, with 18 bases in between. The germline V gene has CDR1 MGHRA and CDR2 YSYEKL. The CDR3 nucleotides read TGCGCCAGCAGCCAAGAAAGGCCGACAGATGGCCTCTATGGCTACACCTTC. It codes for CASSQERPTDGLYGYTF.

The chain is built from TRBV7-2 and TRBJ1-1, with 8 nucleotides matching TRBD1. The germline CDR1 and CDR2 sequences are SGHTA and FQGNSA. J was trimmed by 10 bases and V by 5 bases; bases with no gene match: 15. The length of the CDR3 is 15 residues. This CDR3 reads CASSRSRSTGEGAFF. In DNA form, the CDR3 reads TGTGCCAGCAGCCGATCTCGGTCGACAGGGGAGGGAGCTTTCTTT.

This sequence joins TRBV29-1 and TRBJ2-5; 7 bases are shared with TRBD2. The V and J ends lost 7 bases and 3 bases, in that order; junction bases with no gene match: 2. This CDR3 has 11 amino acids. The V gene's germline CDR1 is SQVTM and CDR2 ANQGSEA. The CDR3 loop reads CSAGLEETQYF. As DNA, the CDR3 is TGCAGCGCCGGACTAGAAGAGACCCAGTACTTC.

The chain carries TRBV27 and TRBJ2-7, with TRBD1 as a possible D gene (5 bases). The CDR3 runs to 14 residues. Per germline, CDR1 MNHEY and CDR2 SMNVEV (reference sequence). The V end was cut by 5 bases, the J end by 3 bases, with 14 bases between. The CDR3 reads CASSPSGAVYEQYF. DNA for the CDR3: TGTGCCAGCAGTCCGAGTGGGGCAGTCTACGAGCAGTACTTC.

V usage is TRBV6-5 and J usage is TRBJ2-7, with 7 bases fitting TRBD1. V lost 2 bases, J lost 4 bases, and 5 bases stayed unmatched. Germline assignment: CDR1 MNHEY and CDR2 SVGAGI. The CDR3 length is 14 residues. The CDR3: CASSYRDRGYEQYF. In DNA form, the CDR3 reads TGTGCCAGCAGTTACCGGGACAGAGGGTACGAGCAGTACTTC.

The chain couples TRBV2 to TRBJ2-2; tentatively, D is TRBD1 (5 bases). V dropped 7 bases and J dropped 5 bases, with 17 bases sitting between them. Germline V gene lookup returns CDR1 SNHLY and CDR2 FYNNEI. This CDR3 is built from 15 residues. CDR3 DNA sequence: TGTGCCAGCAAGGTTGGGGCAGCCTTTACCGGGGAGCTGTTTTTT. It is translated as CASKVGAAFTGELFF.

The chain recombines TRBV6-6 with TRBJ1-2; possible D gene TRBD1, 6 bases. Trimming took 0 bases from V and 8 from J, leaving 13 bases between them. The CDR3 is made up of 14 amino acids. Germline-derived CDR1 and CDR2 are MNHNY and SVGAGI (reference sequence). This CDR3 reads CASSYSTGSDGYTF. CDR3 coding DNA: TGTGCCAGCAGTTACTCAACAGGGTCTGACGGCTACACCTTC.

This clone was seen only a few times. The chain combines TRBV7-6 with TRBJ1-4; tentatively, D is TRBD1 (5 bases). This CDR3 contains 17 residues. The germline V and J ends were trimmed by 2 bases and 3 bases, with 16 bases remaining between them. CDR1 is SGHVS and CDR2 is FNYEAQ in the germline V gene. The CDR3 nucleotides are TGTGCCAGCAGCTTACCCCCCCAGGGTACTGCTAATGAAAAACTGTTTTTT. This codes for CASSLPPQGTANEKLFF.

The V gene is TRBV27, the J gene TRBJ1-1, with 8 bases lining up with TRBD1. The CDR3 has 16 residues. V was pared by 6 bases and J by 5 bases, with 14 bases of the junction left unmatched. The germline V gene encodes CDR1 MNHEY and CDR2 SMNVEV (reference sequence). CDR3 DNA sequence: TGTGCCAGCAGCCTTAGGACAGGGAATGGTATGACTGAAGCTTTCTTT. The encoded protein is CASSLRTGNGMTEAFF.

This clone occurred a few times. This chain uses TRBV4-1 with TRBJ1-1; unclear D gene. Germline V gives CDR1 MGHRA, CDR2 YSYEKL. V lost 0 bases to trimming and J lost 4 bases, with 9 bases between them. This CDR3 region has 14 residues. CDR3 amino acids: CASSQDRRGTEAFF. CDR3 DNA sequence: TGCGCCAGCAGCCAAGATCGGCGGGGCACTGAAGCTTTCTTT.